A selection of T cell receptor beta chains follows, all from one sample in a study of cytomegalovirus exposure and HLA in healthy donors. Sequenced by immunoSEQ multiplex PCR; TCRdb stores in-frame clones only, minus some. The sample holds around 74,000 clones. Sequencing input: PBMCs. These receptors all come from a man in his thirties or forties in good health and CMV-seronegative. Both conserved end residues are part of each CDR3. A D gene is named only where the DNA matches it firmly. Rows may omit the clone size; those that give it use once, few, many or a size class.

J gene: TRBJ1-1; D gene: .; clone size: .; V gene: TRBV6-5; CDR3 protein: CASSYFGPGSTEAFF; CDR3 DNA: TGTGCCAGCAGTTACTTTGGGCCTGGGAGTACTGAAGCTTTCTTT
J gene: TRBJ2-5; D gene: TRBD2; clone size: .; V gene: TRBV9; CDR3 protein: CASSVGLAGAGRVETQYF; CDR3 DNA: TGTGCCAGCAGCGTAGGGCTAGCGGGGGCCGGGAGGGTGGAGACCCAGTACTTC
J gene: TRBJ1-2; D gene: .; clone size: .; V gene: TRBV28; CDR3 protein: CASSLFEDNYGYTF; CDR3 DNA: TGTGCCAGCAGTTTGTTTGAGGATAACTATGGCTACACCTTC
J gene: TRBJ2-4; D gene: TRBD2; clone size: .; V gene: TRBV7-9; CDR3 protein: CASSFTSAAAKNIQYF; CDR3 DNA: TGTGCCAGCAGCTTTACTAGCGCCGCGGCCAAAAACATTCAGTACTTC
J gene: TRBJ2-5; D gene: .; clone size: medium-sized; V gene: TRBV19; CDR3 protein: CASSQGSAGETQYF; CDR3 DNA: TGTGCCAGTAGTCAGGGGTCGGCCGGGGAGACCCAGTACTTC
J gene: TRBJ1-1; D gene: .; clone size: .; V gene: TRBV6-5; CDR3 protein: CASSYFSGTRNTEAFF; CDR3 DNA: TGTGCCAGCAGTTACTTCTCCGGGACACGAAACACTGAAGCTTTCTTT
J gene: TRBJ1-2; D gene: TRBD1; clone size: .; V gene: TRBV6-5; CDR3 protein: CASSRQGAFYGYTF; CDR3 DNA: TGTGCCAGCAGTCGGCAGGGGGCTTTCTATGGCTACACCTTC
J gene: TRBJ1-1; D gene: .; clone size: .; V gene: TRBV6-5; CDR3 protein: CASSYTGTEAFF; CDR3 DNA: TGTGCCAGCAGTTACACAGGCACTGAAGCTTTCTTT
J gene: TRBJ2-3; D gene: TRBD2; clone size: .; V gene: TRBV9; CDR3 protein: CASSLRSGGAYPDTQYF; CDR3 DNA: TGTGCCAGCAGCCTTCGTAGCGGGGGGGCTTACCCAGATACGCAGTATTTT
J gene: TRBJ2-3; D gene: .; clone size: .; V gene: TRBV5-1; CDR3 protein: CASSPGTSTDTQYF; CDR3 DNA: TGCGCCAGCAGCCCCGGGACTTCCACAGATACGCAGTATTTT
J gene: TRBJ1-2; D gene: .; clone size: .; V gene: TRBV7-3; CDR3 protein: CASSLAPGWGYGYTF; CDR3 DNA: TGTGCCAGCAGCTTAGCGCCAGGGTGGGGCTATGGCTACACCTTC
J gene: TRBJ1-2; D gene: TRBD1; clone size: .; V gene: TRBV4-1; CDR3 protein: CASSLHPSRQGSEGYTF; CDR3 DNA: TGCGCCAGCAGCCTCCACCCGTCTAGACAGGGGAGCGAAGGCTACACCTTC
J gene: TRBJ1-1; D gene: TRBD1; clone size: .; V gene: TRBV4-1; CDR3 protein: CASSQVTGAEAFF; CDR3 DNA: TGCGCCAGCAGCCAAGTGACAGGGGCTGAAGCTTTCTTT
J gene: TRBJ1-2; D gene: .; clone size: medium-sized; V gene: TRBV21-1; CDR3 protein: CASSKEGGAHGYTF; CDR3 DNA: TGTGCCAGCAGCAAAGAGGGGGGGGCTCATGGCTACACCTTC
J gene: TRBJ1-5; D gene: .; clone size: .; V gene: TRBV5-6; CDR3 protein: CASSLGGRGFNQPQHF; CDR3 DNA: TGTGCCAGCAGCTTGGGAGGACGGGGGTTCAATCAGCCCCAGCATTTT
J gene: TRBJ1-2; D gene: .; clone size: .; V gene: TRBV5-6; CDR3 protein: CASSWGTSNYGYTF; CDR3 DNA: TGTGCCAGCAGCTGGGGGACTTCTAACTATGGCTACACCTTC
J gene: TRBJ2-7; D gene: TRBD2; clone size: .; V gene: TRBV30; CDR3 protein: CAWAPLTSGRVEGEQYF; CDR3 DNA: TGTGCCTGGGCGCCCCTGACTAGCGGGAGGGTAGAAGGCGAGCAGTACTTC
J gene: TRBJ2-1; D gene: TRBD1; clone size: .; V gene: TRBV13; CDR3 protein: CASSSSPGQGPYNEQFF; CDR3 DNA: TGTGCCAGCAGCTCAAGTCCGGGACAGGGTCCATACAATGAGCAGTTCTTC
J gene: TRBJ2-6; D gene: .; clone size: .; V gene: TRBV6-1; CDR3 protein: CATGLGHSGANVLTF; CDR3 DNA: TGTGCCACCGGACTTGGCCACTCTGGGGCCAACGTCCTGACTTTC
J gene: TRBJ2-2; D gene: .; clone size: .; V gene: TRBV28; CDR3 protein: CASSLREVGVTGELFF; CDR3 DNA: TGTGCCAGCAGCCTAAGGGAGGTTGGGGTCACCGGGGAGCTGTTTTTT
J gene: TRBJ2-3; D gene: .; clone size: .; V gene: TRBV7-9; CDR3 protein: CASSPWSGSSTDTQYF; CDR3 DNA: TGTGCCAGCAGCCCTTGGTCGGGATCTAGCACAGATACGCAGTATTTT
J gene: TRBJ2-1; D gene: .; clone size: .; V gene: TRBV27; CDR3 protein: CASRQGGSYNEQFF; CDR3 DNA: TGTGCCAGCAGACAGGGTGGCTCCTACAATGAGCAGTTCTTC
J gene: TRBJ2-7; D gene: TRBD2; clone size: .; V gene: TRBV11-3; CDR3 protein: CASSLDATGGAYEQYF; CDR3 DNA: TGTGCCAGCAGCTTAGATGCGACGGGAGGGGCCTACGAGCAGTACTTC
J gene: TRBJ1-2; D gene: .; clone size: .; V gene: TRBV5-1; CDR3 protein: CASSLNPLDSFGYTF; CDR3 DNA: TGCGCCAGCAGCTTGAATCCCTTGGACAGTTTTGGCTACACCTTC
J gene: TRBJ2-1; D gene: .; clone size: .; V gene: TRBV29-1; CDR3 protein: CSVESGLAYNEQFF; CDR3 DNA: TGCAGCGTTGAGTCGGGACTCGCCTACAATGAGCAGTTCTTC
J gene: TRBJ1-1; D gene: .; clone size: .; V gene: TRBV2; CDR3 protein: CASREGPEAFF; CDR3 DNA: TGTGCCAGCAGGGAGGGGCCTGAAGCTTTCTTT
J gene: TRBJ1-1; D gene: .; clone size: .; V gene: TRBV18; CDR3 protein: CASSPSQNTEAFF; CDR3 DNA: TGTGCCAGCTCACCTTCCCAGAACACTGAAGCTTTCTTT
J gene: TRBJ1-6; D gene: TRBD1; clone size: .; V gene: TRBV27; CDR3 protein: CASSTIQGSHSPLHF; CDR3 DNA: TGTGCCAGCAGTACTATACAGGGGTCCCATTCACCCCTCCACTTT
J gene: TRBJ1-2; D gene: .; clone size: .; V gene: TRBV7-2; CDR3 protein: CASSLDRANGYTF; CDR3 DNA: TGTGCCAGCAGCTTAGACAGGGCGAATGGCTACACCTTC
J gene: TRBJ2-6; D gene: .; clone size: .; V gene: TRBV7-2; CDR3 protein: CASSSQAGANVLTF; CDR3 DNA: TGTGCCAGCAGCTCCCAGGCTGGGGCCAACGTCCTGACTTTC
J gene: TRBJ2-6; D gene: .; clone size: .; V gene: TRBV7-9; CDR3 protein: CASRLGRLGQTTGANVLTF; CDR3 DNA: TGTGCCAGCAGACTCGGACGGCTCGGACAGACCACTGGGGCCAACGTCCTGACTTTC
J gene: TRBJ2-3; D gene: .; clone size: .; V gene: TRBV5-4; CDR3 protein: CASSHPSQYTDTQYF; CDR3 DNA: TGTGCCAGCAGCCACCCTAGTCAATACACAGATACGCAGTATTTT
J gene: TRBJ1-5; D gene: .; clone size: .; V gene: TRBV27; CDR3 protein: CASREGPGQPQHF; CDR3 DNA: TGTGCCAGCAGGGAGGGGCCGGGTCAGCCCCAGCATTTT
J gene: TRBJ2-7; D gene: TRBD2; clone size: .; V gene: TRBV10-3; CDR3 protein: CAISASGASPEQYF; CDR3 DNA: TGTGCCATCAGCGCTAGCGGCGCTTCTCCCGAGCAGTACTTC
J gene: TRBJ2-5; D gene: TRBD2; clone size: .; V gene: TRBV19; CDR3 protein: CASSGLDQETQYF; CDR3 DNA: TGTGCCAGTAGTGGACTAGACCAAGAGACCCAGTACTTC
J gene: TRBJ2-7; D gene: .; clone size: .; V gene: TRBV11-2; CDR3 protein: CASSGPGGEQYF; CDR3 DNA: TGTGCCAGCAGTGGGCCAGGAGGCGAGCAGTACTTC
J gene: TRBJ1-4; D gene: .; clone size: .; V gene: TRBV27; CDR3 protein: CASSGFNEKLFF; CDR3 DNA: TGTGCCAGCTCGGGGTTTAATGAAAAACTGTTTTTT
J gene: TRBJ2-7; D gene: .; clone size: .; V gene: TRBV7-9; CDR3 protein: CASSPGPNAGEQYF; CDR3 DNA: TGTGCCAGCAGCCCGGGACCGAACGCGGGGGAGCAGTACTTC
J gene: TRBJ2-7; D gene: .; clone size: .; V gene: TRBV10-3; CDR3 protein: CAISEPGGPMPYEQYF; CDR3 DNA: TGTGCCATCAGTGAGCCCGGGGGGCCCATGCCCTACGAGCAGTACTTC
J gene: TRBJ2-3; D gene: .; clone size: .; V gene: TRBV7-9; CDR3 protein: CASSPTDTQYF; CDR3 DNA: TGTGCCAGCAGCCCGACAGATACGCAGTATTTT
J gene: TRBJ1-4; D gene: TRBD1; clone size: .; V gene: TRBV4-1; CDR3 protein: CASSLPGQGPLGDEKLFF; CDR3 DNA: TGCGCCAGCAGCTTACCGGGACAGGGACCCTTAGGTGATGAAAAACTGTTTTTT
J gene: TRBJ2-3; D gene: TRBD2; clone size: .; V gene: TRBV7-2; CDR3 protein: CASSKDARTSGTDTQYF; CDR3 DNA: TGTGCCAGCAGCAAAGACGCCCGGACTAGCGGCACAGATACGCAGTATTTT
J gene: TRBJ1-3; D gene: .; clone size: .; V gene: TRBV2; CDR3 protein: CASSEGGSSGNTIYF; CDR3 DNA: TGTGCCAGCAGTGAGGGGGGTAGTTCTGGAAACACCATATATTTT
J gene: TRBJ1-2; D gene: .; clone size: .; V gene: TRBV4-1; CDR3 protein: CASSQYPRDSYGYTF; CDR3 DNA: TGCGCCAGCAGCCAGTATCCTCGGGACTCCTATGGCTACACCTTC
J gene: TRBJ1-1; D gene: .; clone size: .; V gene: TRBV4-3; CDR3 protein: CASSPQGNTEAFF; CDR3 DNA: TGCGCCAGCAGCCCACAGGGAAACACTGAAGCTTTCTTT